This TCR beta chain is from a study of blood T cell repertoires in COVID-19. In the original workflow: Researchers report that nucleated cell counts were estimated from reference gene primer amplification. The data were produced by immunoSEQ multiplex PCR, yet TCRdb's version contains in-frame clones alone and is incomplete. V, J and clone size are those of that table, while D and trimming were read from the DNA. The top ten clones hold roughly 9% of a sample with about 240,000 clones, roughly 89% of them seen once. Looked up from germline, CDR1 is SGHTA and CDR2 is FQGTGA. V shed 5 bases, J shed 5 bases, and the junction held 8 bases outside the gene matches. CDR3 length: 16 residues.

Sequencing input: PBMCs or T cells enriched from blood (not recorded which). The chain employs TRBV7-3 and TRBJ2-7; TRBD2 aligns across 14 bases. This clonotype was obtained from a man aged 40-50 years who had recovered from COVID-19. Written as DNA, the CDR3 is TGTGCCAGCAGCCCATCGGGACTAGCGGGAGTCGACGAGCAGTACTTC. Protein product: CASSPSGLAGVDEQYF.